The clone carrying this TCR beta chain has more than one count but fewer than ten. Its matching antigen is unknown. The entry originates in a study of CD8 T cells in ankylosing spondylitis. Libraries for TCR beta were made by quantitative 5'-RACE with molecular barcodes. TCRdb processed the 5' RACE reads anew with MiXCR; each CDR3 protein has one entry. The table includes approximately 540,000 distinct CDR3 sequences, 9.5% to 15% detected once. Study results and caveats: There was reportedly significant enrichment of clones that were disease-linked in matched ankylosing spondylitis synovial fluid. Some of the motif variants had earlier been found in reactive arthritis patients' fluid and blood. Seven or eight highly homologous variants formed a TCR beta motif that appeared characteristic of ankylosing spondylitis blood. Those disease-linked clones were CD8+; they were also relatively rare in peripheral blood.

CDR1 and CDR2 (germline): MNHEY, SVGAGI. V trimming: 0 bases; J trimming: 1 base; junction bases outside the gene matches: 3. This CDR3 spans 16 amino acids. The sample was blood, either unsorted or a sorted T cell fraction (not recorded which). The clonotype comes from a male donor with ankylosing spondylitis. The chain recombines TRBV6-5 with TRBJ2-1, with TRBD1 matching over 7 bases. Here the CDR3 DNA reads TGTGCCAGCAGTTACTCGTACAGGGGATCCTACAATGAGCAGTTCTTC. Translating gives CASSYSYRGSYNEQFF.